The 9 T cell receptor beta chains presented below share a single source sample, sequenced in a study of T cell responses to AZD1222 COVID-19 vaccine. TCRdb's copy holds only in-frame clones and misses some; the assay was immunoSEQ multiplex PCR. The data hold approximately 110,000 clones, with less than 90% observed a single time. The source was peripheral blood, collected on day 0 of AZD1222 vaccination. The origin of the receptors is an adult in good health.

J is TRBJ2-5 and V is TRBV11-2; tentatively, D is TRBD1 or TRBD2 (6 bases each). CDR1 and CDR2 from the germline V gene are SGHAT and FQNNGV. This CDR3 spans 14 amino acids. V was cut by 5 bases and J by 1 base, with 11 bases left in between. The CDR3 here is CASSRRGAQETQYF. The CDR3 region has the DNA TGTGCCAGCAGCCGTAGGGGGGCCCAAGAGACCCAGTACTTC.

The chain employs TRBV10-3 and TRBJ1-3, with unresolved D. This CDR3 has 10 residues. Germline-derived CDR1 and CDR2 are ENHRY and SYGVKD. Trimming pared 10 bases from V and 4 bases from J, leaving 5 bases between. The chain's CDR3 is CATRGNTIYF. In DNA, the CDR3 is TGTGCCACGAGGGGAAACACCATATATTTT.

CDR3 protein: CASSPRRGGGEGGNTIYF. The DNA of the CDR3 is TGTGCCAGCAGCCCTAGGAGGGGTGGCGGGGAAGGAGGAAACACCATATATTTT. The chain joins TRBV7-2 to TRBJ1-3; TRBD1 is a possible D gene (5 bases). The CDR3 has 18 residues. V lost 5 bases, J lost 4 bases, and 24 bases lay in between. Germline loops: CDR1 SGHTA, CDR2 FQGNSA.

This clone has just a few counts. J is TRBJ1-2 and V is TRBV13; TRBD1 agrees at 12 bases. CDR1 is PRHDT, CDR2 FYEKMQ, per germline (reference sequence). The CDR3 sequence is 13 residues long. After removal of 4 bases from V and 8 bases from J, the junction contained 2 bases not matched to a gene. The CDR3 region has the DNA TGTGCCAGCAGCTCCGGGACAGGGGGCGGCTACACCTTC. As protein: CASSSGTGGGYTF.

The V and J genes are TRBV11-2 and TRBJ2-6; D is perhaps TRBD1 (6 bases). Looked up from germline, CDR1 is SGHAT and CDR2 is FQNNGV. There are 13 residues in the CDR3. V lost 5 bases to trimming and J lost 12 bases, with 14 bases between them. CDR3 sequence (DNA): TGTGCCAGCAGCCAAAGGACAGAATCCGTCCTGACTTTC. Encoded protein: CASSQRTESVLTF.

The chain uses TRBV4-3 and TRBJ1-2, with a tentative D call TRBD1 (5 bases). Trimming shortened V by 1 base and J by 4 bases, and 10 bases separated the two germline ends. The germline CDR1 and CDR2 sequences are LGHNA and YSLEER. This CDR3 spans 14 amino acids. CDR3 nucleotides: TGCGCCAGCAGCCAAGTTTGGGGGGGCTATGGCTACACCTTC. Translation gives CASSQVWGGYGYTF.

This clone was observed once. The chain has TRBV5-1 and TRBJ2-5; 7 bases are a match to TRBD2. Trimming at V came to 3 bases and at J to 5 bases, leaving 4 bases not matched to a gene. Germline V gene lookup returns CDR1 SGHRS and CDR2 YFSETQ. The CDR3 loop spans 13 amino acids. The CDR3 is CASSSLSGETQYF. CDR3 nucleotide sequence: TGCGCCAGCAGCTCCCTTAGCGGGGAGACCCAGTACTTC.

This chain links TRBV10-3 with TRBJ1-3, with 7 bases that match TRBD1. J was trimmed by 0 bases and V by 11 bases; bases with no gene match: 7. Per germline, CDR1 ENHRY and CDR2 SYGVKD. This CDR3 comprises 14 residues. CDR3 nucleotide sequence: TGTGCCTGTGGGACAGAAGGCTCTGGAAACACCATATATTTT. This translates into CACGTEGSGNTIYF.

The chain has TRBV6-6 and TRBJ1-2; a weak D match, TRBD1 (6 bases). Germline V gene data show CDR1 as MNHNY and CDR2 as SVGAGI (reference sequence). This CDR3 region has 15 residues. Trimming cost V 6 bases and J 1 base, with 15 bases left between them. DNA of the CDR3: TGTGCCAGCAGCTCAGACAGGAACTATAACTATGGCTACACCTTC. As protein: CASSSDRNYNYGYTF.